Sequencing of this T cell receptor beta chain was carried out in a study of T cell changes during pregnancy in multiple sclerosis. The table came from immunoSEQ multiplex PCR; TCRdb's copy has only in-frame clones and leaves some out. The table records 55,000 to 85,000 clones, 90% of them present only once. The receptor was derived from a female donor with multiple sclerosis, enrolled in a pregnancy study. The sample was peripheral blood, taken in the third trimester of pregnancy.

The DNA of the CDR3 is TGCAGCGGGTGGGACAGACCCGAAGCTTTCTTT. Its translation is CSGWDRPEAFF. V gene TRBV20-1 combines with J gene TRBJ1-1, with 7 bases lining up with TRBD1. The CDR3 runs 11 residues. Germline CDR1 and CDR2: DFQATT and SNEGSKA (reference sequence).